These T cell receptor beta chains were read from a single sample in a study of siplizumab effects on memory and regulatory T cells. Here immunoSEQ multiplex PCR was the method, and the copy in TCRdb shows in-frame clones only, minus some. The profile shows tens of thousands of clones, over 85% of them singletons. The sample was CD8+ T cells sorted from blood. The source is a human donor in good health. CDR3s include the opening cysteine and the closing phenylalanine or tryptophan. A D gene is named only where the DNA matches it firmly. Where a row states a size, it is once, few, many or the class of an expanded clone; other rows omit it.

CDR3nt,CDR3aa,j_gene,abundance,v_gene,d_gene,len
TGCGCCAGCAGCCCAGGACTGGAGAACACTGAAGCTTTCTTT,CASSPGLENTEAFF,TRBJ1-1,-,TRBV5-1,-,14
TGTGCCTGGAGTGTAGCTGCAGGGGGAGACACCATATATTTT,CAWSVAAGGDTIYF,TRBJ1-3,-,TRBV30,TRBD1,14
TGTGCCAGTAGTATATCCCTGAACACTGAAGCTTTCTTT,CASSISLNTEAFF,TRBJ1-1,once,TRBV19,-,13
TGTGCCAGCAGCCCCCTCTGGGGCGAGACCCAGTACTTC,CASSPLWGETQYF,TRBJ2-5,-,TRBV7-9,-,13
TGTGCCAGCAGCTTAGCGGAAGGAGGGGCGACCTTCTACAATGAGCAGTTCTTC,CASSLAEGGATFYNEQFF,TRBJ2-1,-,TRBV7-9,-,18
TGCGCCAGCAGCCCCGGGACTAGCGGGCGAGTCTACGAGCAGTACTTC,CASSPGTSGRVYEQYF,TRBJ2-7,-,TRBV4-1,TRBD2,16
TGTGCCAGCAGTCCACATCCCTCCGCCAGGGGGTTATCCAAAAACATTCAGTACTTC,CASSPHPSARGLSKNIQYF,TRBJ2-4,-,TRBV27,TRBD1,19
TGCAGTGCGGCGGGGGCCTACGAGCAGTACTTC,CSAAGAYEQYF,TRBJ2-7,-,TRBV20-1,TRBD2,11
TGTGCCAGCAGTAACAGGGAAGGGGGTATTTTACCCCTCCACTTT,CASSNREGGILPLHF,TRBJ1-6,-,TRBV6-5,-,15
TGTGCCAGCAGCCGAGACAGGGGATGGGAGACCCAGTACTTC,CASSRDRGWETQYF,TRBJ2-5,-,TRBV7-2,TRBD1,14
TGTGCCAGCAGCCTACTAGCGGGAGACACAGATACGCAGTATTTT,CASSLLAGDTDTQYF,TRBJ2-3,-,TRBV14,TRBD2,15
TGTGCCAGCAGCTTAGTAAAGCACGAGCAGTACTTC,CASSLVKHEQYF,TRBJ2-7,-,TRBV11-2,-,12
TGTGCCAGCCTCCGGACTAGTAAGGGGAGTGAGCAGTTCTTC,CASLRTSKGSEQFF,TRBJ2-1,-,TRBV21-1,-,14
TGTGCCAGCAGCTTCCAACCTAGGCAGGTTTCCCCTTACAATGAGCAGTTCTTC,CASSFQPRQVSPYNEQFF,TRBJ2-1,-,TRBV13,-,18
TGCGCCAGCAGCCAAGATTGGGGACAACAGTTCTTC,CASSQDWGQQFF,TRBJ2-1,-,TRBV4-3,-,12
TGTGCCAGTAGTGGCTTTGAAGCTTTCTTT,CASSGFEAFF,TRBJ1-1,-,TRBV19,-,10
TGTGCCTGGAGTGACATTCGAAAGCGGCTAGCGGGAGCGAACACCGGGGAGCTGTTTTTT,CAWSDIRKRLAGANTGELFF,TRBJ2-2,-,TRBV30,TRBD2,20
TGCAGTGCTATTCTACACGGGGAGCTGTTTTTT,CSAILHGELFF,TRBJ2-2,once,TRBV20-1,-,11
TGTGCCAGCAGCACCCAACGGACAGGGAAGTCACAAGAGACCCAGTACTTC,CASSTQRTGKSQETQYF,TRBJ2-5,-,TRBV11-1,TRBD1,17